The 9 T cell receptor beta chains reported below all come from one sample, sequenced in a study of blood T cell repertoires in COVID-19. The table came from immunoSEQ multiplex PCR; TCRdb's copy has only in-frame clones and leaves some out. The sample contains approximately 76,000 clones, more than 75% of which appear only once. The sequenced sample was peripheral blood. The receptors derive from a woman in her sixties or seventies with acute or convalescent COVID-19.

The CDR3, as DNA: TGTGCCAGCAGCTTGGGGAAACCGCCGGGCGAGCAGTACTTC. As protein: CASSLGKPPGEQYF. This sequence joins TRBV5-6 and TRBJ2-7; D uncertain. The CDR3 covers 14 residues. Trimming removed 0 bases from V and 6 bases from J, with 13 bases in between. CDR1 and CDR2 from the germline V gene are SGHDT and YYEEEE.

This clone has a handful of counts. V and J are TRBV28 and TRBJ1-1; 8 bases align to TRBD1. From germline, CDR1 is MDHEN and CDR2 SYDVKM. The J segment lost 6 bases and the V segment lost 5 bases, leaving 8 bases of the junction unmatched. This CDR3 is built from 14 residues. CDR3 DNA: TGTGCCAGCAGTCAATGGACACAGGGGGCTGAAGCTTTCTTT. Protein product: CASSQWTQGAEAFF.

This sequence joins TRBV3-1 (or the pseudogene TRBV3-2) and TRBJ1-1; 10 bases line up with TRBD1. The CDR3 is 15 amino acids. The germline CDR1 and CDR2 sequences are LGHDT and YNNKEL (reference sequence). V lost 4 bases, J lost 6 bases, and 8 bases stayed unmatched. Here the CDR3 DNA reads TGTGCCAGCAGCCGACAGGGGGCGGGGTGGGCTGAAGCTTTCTTT. This translates into CASSRQGAGWAEAFF.

Notes on this clone: Sequence at one end of the junction differs from germline and may be a read error. The J gene is TRBJ2-2, the V gene TRBV10-3; D unresolved. This CDR3 has 14 amino acids. Germline assignment: CDR1 ENHRY and CDR2 SYGVKD. The CDR3 nucleotides are TGTGCCGTCAGTAATGCCGACACCACCGGGGAGCTGTTTTTT. This translates into CAVSNADTTGELFF.

The chain links TRBV13 to TRBJ1-2; 8 bases line up with TRBD1. This CDR3 has 15 amino acids. Germline CDR1 is PRHDT and CDR2 is FYEKMQ (reference sequence). After removal of 1 base from V and 6 bases from J, the junction contained 7 bases not matched to a gene. The CDR3 spells CASSLVGQGFHGYTF. The CDR3 nucleotides read TGTGCCAGCAGCTTAGTCGGACAGGGTTTTCATGGCTACACCTTC.

This chain joins TRBV11-2 and TRBJ1-2; weak D call: TRBD1 (6 bases). This CDR3 has 15 amino acids. Germline CDR1 SGHAT, CDR2 FQNNGV. V was shortened by 0 bases and J by 5 bases, with 13 bases between the two germline ends. The CDR3 here is CASSLDAAGVYGYTF. In nucleotides, the CDR3 is TGTGCCAGCAGCTTAGATGCCGCAGGGGTATATGGCTACACCTTC.

The chain recombines TRBV6-5 with TRBJ1-6; D is undetermined. Trimming took off 6 bases at V and 6 bases at J, with 15 bases between the two ends. Germline CDR1 reads MNHEY; CDR2 reads SVGAGI. The CDR3 covers 15 residues. The DNA of the CDR3 is TGTGCCAGCAGGCCACGACTCACCTTTAATTCACCCCTCCACTTT. It yields the protein CASRPRLTFNSPLHF.

This clone was seen just once. The chain combines TRBV4-1 with TRBJ1-5; 8 bases are a match to TRBD1. The trim removed 6 bases at V and 2 bases at J, leaving 6 bases unmatched. The CDR3 consists of 15 residues. Germline-derived CDR1 and CDR2 are MGHRA and YSYEKL. The CDR3 is CASRGQGRGNQPQHF. The CDR3 nucleotides are TGCGCCAGCAGAGGACAGGGTAGGGGCAATCAGCCCCAGCATTTT.

The V and J genes are TRBV27 and TRBJ2-3; D is possibly TRBD2 (6 bases). The CDR3 spans 17 residues. Germline V CDR1 and CDR2: MNHEY, SMNVEV (reference sequence). V was clipped by 5 bases and J by 1 base, with 19 bases between them. The CDR3 loop is CASSPINYPGGTDTQYF. The CDR3 DNA reads TGTGCCAGCAGTCCAATTAACTACCCGGGGGGCACAGATACGCAGTATTTT.